The sequence of this T cell receptor (beta chain) was determined in a study of response to subunit inactivated influenza vaccine. Notes on the study in general: The authors put forward the suggestion that each seasonal influenza vaccination may bring in only a limited number of new T cells.

Germline lookup yields CDR1 SGDLS and CDR2 YYNGEE. The ends lost 0 bases at V and 2 bases at J; junction bases unmatched: 7. The CDR3 is made up of 17 amino acids. With respect to this clonotype: Its specificity is unknown.

TCRdb recomputed calls from the RT-PCR reads with MiXCR, one row per CDR3 protein. The repertoire holds hundreds of thousands of distinct CDR3 sequences, over 9.5% seen once, with roughly a tenth in the top ten. Specimen: PBMCs from blood, collected on the day of vaccination. The sequence was obtained from a man in his fifties or sixties who received an inactivated influenza vaccine. The chain couples TRBV9 to TRBJ2-3; 9 bases align to TRBD2. CDR3 DNA sequence: TGTGCCAGCAGCGTAGAGCCCCTAGCGGGGCACACAGATACGCAGTATTTT. This gives the protein CASSVEPLAGHTDTQYF. Supplemented by reference TRBV9 and TRBJ2-3, the full variable domain reads DSGVTQTPKHLITATGQRVTLRCSPRSGDLSVYWYQQSLDQGLQFLIQYYNGEERAKGNILERFSAQQFPDLHSELNLSSLELGDSALYFCASSVEPLAGHTDTQYFGPGTRLTVL.